These T cell receptor beta chains were read from a single sample in a study of T cell responses to AZD1222 COVID-19 vaccine. This table comes from immunoSEQ multiplex PCR, and its TCRdb copy is limited to in-frame clones, with some not included. In the table there are 95,000 to 100,000 clones, more than 70% of which are singletons. The sample here was peripheral blood, taken on day 0 of AZD1222 vaccination. These receptor sequences come from an adult in good health. Each CDR3 is given with its conserved first and last residue. A D gene is named only where the DNA matches it firmly. Expanded clones are given a class, and other clones once, few, many or no size at all.

clone size	V gene	J gene	D gene	CDR3 protein	CDR3 DNA
-	TRBV4-1	TRBJ2-7	-	CASSQVIAASEQYF	TGCGCCAGCAGCCAAGTTATAGCGGCAAGCGAGCAGTACTTC
-	TRBV28	TRBJ2-7	TRBD2	CASRSLAGGAYEQYF	TGTGCCAGCAGAAGCCTAGCGGGAGGAGCCTACGAGCAGTACTTC
-	TRBV4-3	TRBJ2-1	TRBD2	CASSYDQPAGGWGNEQFF	TGCGCCAGCAGCTATGACCAGCCGGCGGGAGGGTGGGGCAATGAGCAGTTCTTC
once	TRBV27	TRBJ2-5	-	CASRRAGETQYF	TGTGCCAGTCGGAGGGCAGGCGAGACCCAGTACTTC
-	TRBV5-1	TRBJ1-6	-	CASSLAPGQPKNSPLHF	TGCGCCAGCAGCTTGGCCCCCGGACAGCCTAAGAATTCACCCCTCCACTTT
-	TRBV6-5	TRBJ1-1	-	CASSYSMVGNTEAFF	TGTGCCAGCAGTTACTCGATGGTGGGAAACACTGAAGCTTTCTTT
-	TRBV9	TRBJ1-3	-	CASSQYSGNTIYF	TGTGCCAGCTCTCAGTACTCTGGAAACACCATATATTTT
-	TRBV9	TRBJ1-2	-	CASSTGRKPNYGYTF	TGTGCCAGCAGCACGGGGAGAAAACCTAACTATGGCTACACCTTC
once	TRBV6-5	TRBJ1-5	-	CASSYYQNQPQHF	TGTGCCAGCAGTTACTACCAGAATCAGCCCCAGCATTTT
-	TRBV19	TRBJ1-5	-	CASRTGRVSNQPQHF	TGTGCCAGTAGAACAGGGAGGGTCAGCAATCAGCCCCAGCATTTT
-	TRBV6-2/TRBV6-3	TRBJ2-7	-	CASSWGAGGYEQYF	TGTGCCAGCAGTTGGGGAGCAGGAGGCTACGAGCAGTACTTC
-	TRBV5-1	TRBJ2-5	-	CASSFRRPDQETQYF	TGCGCCAGCAGCTTTAGACGGCCAGATCAAGAGACCCAGTACTTC
-	TRBV19	TRBJ1-1	-	CASSPRSPTRNGNTEAFF	TGTGCCAGTAGTCCTAGAAGCCCGACAAGGAATGGGAACACTGAAGCTTTCTTT
few	TRBV4-3	TRBJ2-7	TRBD1	CASSQEYRGNEQYF	TGCGCCAGCAGCCAAGAGTACAGGGGGAACGAGCAGTACTTC
-	TRBV28	TRBJ1-4	-	CASSRDGRTNEKLFF	TGTGCCAGCAGTCGGGACGGACGAACTAATGAAAAACTGTTTTTT
-	TRBV30	TRBJ1-2	-	CAWSGVGFYTAF	TGTGCCTGGAGTGGGGTTGGTTTCTATACGGCCTTC
-	TRBV6-5	TRBJ2-7	TRBD2	CASSPLAGVGYEQYF	TGTGCCAGCAGTCCTCTAGCGGGAGTGGGCTACGAGCAGTACTTC
-	TRBV7-3	TRBJ2-2	-	CASSLTSGNTGELFF	TGTGCCAGCAGCTTAACGTCGGGTAACACCGGGGAGCTGTTTTTT
-	TRBV28	TRBJ1-6	TRBD1	CASKRTGPPPLHF	TGTGCCAGCAAAAGGACAGGGCCCCCGCCCCTCCACTTT
few	TRBV4-1	TRBJ1-3	TRBD1	CASSQPSWDRGNTIYF	TGCGCCAGCAGCCAACCATCTTGGGACAGGGGAAACACCATATATTTT
-	TRBV28	TRBJ1-3	TRBD1	CASSLRGRWSGNTIYF	TGTGCCAGCAGTTTAAGGGGGCGGTGGTCTGGAAACACCATATATTTT
-	TRBV4-3	TRBJ2-1	-	CASSQDLSANEQFF	TGCGCCAGCAGCCAAGATCTCTCCGCCAATGAGCAGTTCTTC